Below, 9 T cell receptor beta chains from the same sample are listed, as sequenced in a study of technical replicates of blood from a few donors (TCRdb year 2017). The method was the immunoSEQ multiplex PCR assay. What TCRdb holds here is the immuneACCESS table cut down to in-frame rearrangements. Part of the clones is not present; checked against another copy, under half of the missing clones reflect an unresolved V gene, and the others are unexplained. For this sample the table gives tens of thousands of clones, of which approximately 94% were detected only once. About 0.4% of the sample belongs to the ten largest clones. Material: T cells isolated from PBMCs. These receptors were obtained from a human donor in good health.

The J gene is TRBJ1-5, the V gene TRBV5-4; weak D call: TRBD1 (5 bases). The CDR3 consists of 14 residues. The germline gives CDR1 SGHNT, CDR2 YYREEE (reference sequence). The V and J ends lost 1 base and 5 bases respectively, with 10 bases between them. CDR3 nucleotides: TGTGCCAGCAGCTTGCAACAGGCGTATCAGCCCCAGCATTTT. Amino acids: CASSLQQAYQPQHF.

The V call is TRBV29-1, the J call TRBJ2-7; 10 positions agree with TRBD1. The CDR3 has 13 amino acids. From germline, CDR1 is SQVTM and CDR2 ANQGSEA. The ends lost 3 bases at V and 4 bases at J; junction bases unmatched: 3. The CDR3 reads CSVETGGKYEQYF. Here the CDR3 DNA reads TGCAGCGTTGAGACAGGGGGCAAATACGAGCAGTACTTC.

V is TRBV7-2 and J is TRBJ2-1; 13 nucleotides align to TRBD2. CDR1 and CDR2 (germline): SGHTA, FQGNSA. The CDR3 is 16 amino acids. V shed 5 bases and J 7 bases; nucleotides not matched to a gene: 8. DNA for the CDR3: TGTGCCAGCAGCCTCCTTCGGACTAGCGGGAGAAATGAGCAGTTCTTC. The encoded protein is CASSLLRTSGRNEQFF.

The CDR3 DNA reads TGTGCCTGGAGTAGGCGGGAGGGAGATACGCAGTATTTT. Protein: CAWSRREGDTQYF. The gene calls are TRBV30 and TRBJ2-3; 9 nucleotides agree with TRBD2. The CDR3 totals 13 residues. CDR1 is GTSNPN, CDR2 SVGIG, per germline (reference sequence). Trimming at V came to 2 bases and at J to 5 bases, leaving 2 bases not matched to a gene.

The rearrangement links TRBV7-6 to TRBJ2-2, with 8 bases fitting TRBD2. The J segment lost 3 bases and the V segment lost 6 bases, leaving 9 bases of the junction unmatched. Germline V gene data show CDR1 as SGHVS and CDR2 as FNYEAQ. The CDR3 has 16 residues. CDR3 in amino acids: CASSFEPGLDTGELFF. Here the CDR3 DNA reads TGTGCCAGCAGTTTTGAACCGGGACTAGACACCGGGGAGCTGTTTTTT. The whole variable domain, remainder taken from reference TRBV7-6 and TRBJ2-2, is GAGVSQSPRYKVTKRGQDVALRCDPISGHVSLYWYRQALGQGPEFLTYFNYEAQQDKSGLPNDRFSAERPEGSISTLTIQRTEQRDSAMYRCASSFEPGLDTGELFFGEGSRLTVL.

The rearrangement uses TRBV18 and TRBJ1-1; TRBD1 aligns across 8 bases. Germline values: CDR1 KGHSH, CDR2 LQKENI. This CDR3 has 13 amino acids. The V segment lost 3 bases and the J segment 8 bases; nucleotides outside the gene matches: 5. DNA of the CDR3: TGTGCCAGCTCACCCGGGACAGGAGGCGAAGCTTTCTTT. It specifies CASSPGTGGEAFF. The whole variable domain, filled in from reference TRBV18 and TRBJ1-1, reads NAGVMQNPRHLVRRRGQEARLRCSPMKGHSHVYWYRQLPEEGLKFMVYLQKENIIDESGMPKERFSAEFPKEGPSILRIQQVVRGDSAAYFCASSPGTGGEAFFGQGTRLTVV.

The rearrangement joins TRBV5-1 to TRBJ2-5; tentatively, D is TRBD1 (6 bases). Trimming took 4 bases from V and 4 from J, leaving 14 bases between them. Germline assignment: CDR1 SGHRS and CDR2 YFSETQ. There are 14 residues in the CDR3. CDR3 sequence reads: CASSLKGDPETQYF. CDR3 DNA sequence: TGCGCCAGCAGCCTAAAGGGGGATCCAGAGACCCAGTACTTC. Drawing the rest from reference TRBV5-1 and TRBJ2-5, the complete variable domain is KAGVTQTPRYLIKTRGQQVTLSCSPISGHRSVSWYQQTPGQGLQFLFEYFSETQRNKGNFPGRFSGRQFSNSRSEMNVSTLELGDSALYLCASSLKGDPETQYFGPGTRLLVL.

The genes are TRBV5-4 and TRBJ2-7, with a possible D match to TRBD1 (5 bases). The CDR3 is 14 amino acids. Trimming cost V 3 bases and J 2 bases, with 12 bases left between them. The V gene's germline CDR1 is SGHNT and CDR2 YYREEE (reference sequence). CDR3 in amino acids: CASSSQGYPYEQYF. CDR3 DNA sequence: TGTGCCAGCAGCTCCCAGGGTTACCCCTACGAGCAGTACTTC. The variable domain in full, completed from reference TRBV5-4 and TRBJ2-7, reads ETGVTQSPTHLIKTRGQQVTLRCSSQSGHNTVSWYQQALGQGPQFIFQYYREEENGRGNFPPRFSGLQFPNYSSELNVNALELDDSALYLCASSSQGYPYEQYFGPGTRLTVT.

In its sample, this clone was seen once. The V call is TRBV6-1, the J call TRBJ1-1; 11 nucleotides match TRBD1. There are 18 residues in the CDR3. The germline V gene encodes CDR1 MNHNS and CDR2 SASEGT. After removal of 0 bases from V and 8 bases from J, the junction contained 14 bases not matched to a gene. Here the CDR3 DNA reads TGTGCCAGCAGTGAAGCGGTAAGGCGAGGACAGGGGGCGTTGGAAGCTTTCTTT. Amino acid sequence: CASSEAVRRGQGALEAFF.